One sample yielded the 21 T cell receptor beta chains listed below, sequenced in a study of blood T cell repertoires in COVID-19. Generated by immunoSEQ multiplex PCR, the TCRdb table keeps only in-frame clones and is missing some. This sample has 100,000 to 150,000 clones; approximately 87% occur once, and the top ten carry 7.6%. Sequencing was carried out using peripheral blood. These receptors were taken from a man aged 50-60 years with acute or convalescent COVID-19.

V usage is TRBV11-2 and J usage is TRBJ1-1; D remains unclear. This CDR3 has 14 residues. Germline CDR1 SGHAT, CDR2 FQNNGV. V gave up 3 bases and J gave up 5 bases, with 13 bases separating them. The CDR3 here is CASSFSGGETEAFF. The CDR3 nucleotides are TGTGCCAGCAGCTTCAGCGGTGGGGAAACTGAAGCTTTCTTT.

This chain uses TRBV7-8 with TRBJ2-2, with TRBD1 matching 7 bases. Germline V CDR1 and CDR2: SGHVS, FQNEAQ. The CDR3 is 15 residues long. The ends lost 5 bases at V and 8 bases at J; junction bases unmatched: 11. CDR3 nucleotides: TGTGCCAGCAGCCTGAGCCCGAACAGGGGAGGGGAGCTGTTTTTT. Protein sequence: CASSLSPNRGGELFF.

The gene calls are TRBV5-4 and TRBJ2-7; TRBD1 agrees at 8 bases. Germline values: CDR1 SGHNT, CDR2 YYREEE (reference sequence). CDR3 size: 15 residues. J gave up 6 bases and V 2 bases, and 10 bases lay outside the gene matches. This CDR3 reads CASSLQDRDFSEQYF. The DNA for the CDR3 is TGTGCCAGCAGCTTACAGGACAGGGATTTTAGCGAGCAGTACTTC. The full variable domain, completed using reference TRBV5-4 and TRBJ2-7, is ETGVTQSPTHLIKTRGQQVTLRCSSQSGHNTVSWYQQALGQGPQFIFQYYREEENGRGNFPPRFSGLQFPNYSSELNVNALELDDSALYLCASSLQDRDFSEQYFGPGTRLTVT.

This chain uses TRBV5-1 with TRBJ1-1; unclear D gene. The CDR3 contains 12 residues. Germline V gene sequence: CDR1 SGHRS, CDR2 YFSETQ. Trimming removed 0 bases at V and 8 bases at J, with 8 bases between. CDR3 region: CASSLDRVEAFF. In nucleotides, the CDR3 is TGCGCCAGCAGCTTGGACAGAGTGGAAGCTTTCTTT.

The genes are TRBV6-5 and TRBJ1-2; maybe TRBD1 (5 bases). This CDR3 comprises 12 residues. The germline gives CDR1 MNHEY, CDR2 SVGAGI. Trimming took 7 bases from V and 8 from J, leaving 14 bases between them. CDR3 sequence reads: CASIGTVGGYTF. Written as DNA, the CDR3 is TGTGCCAGCATTGGGACTGTGGGGGGCTACACCTTC.

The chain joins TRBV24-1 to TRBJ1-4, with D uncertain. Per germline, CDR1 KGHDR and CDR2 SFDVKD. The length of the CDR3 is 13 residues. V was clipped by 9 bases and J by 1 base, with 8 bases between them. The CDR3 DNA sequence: TGTGCCACCGCATCGGGAACTAATGAAAAACTGTTTTTT. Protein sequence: CATASGTNEKLFF.

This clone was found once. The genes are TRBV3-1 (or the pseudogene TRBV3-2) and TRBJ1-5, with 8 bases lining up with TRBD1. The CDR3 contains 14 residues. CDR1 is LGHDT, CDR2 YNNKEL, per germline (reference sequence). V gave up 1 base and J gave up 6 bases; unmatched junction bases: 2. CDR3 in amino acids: CASSQGTGSQPQHF. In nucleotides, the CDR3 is TGTGCCAGCAGCCAAGGGACAGGGAGTCAGCCCCAGCATTTT.

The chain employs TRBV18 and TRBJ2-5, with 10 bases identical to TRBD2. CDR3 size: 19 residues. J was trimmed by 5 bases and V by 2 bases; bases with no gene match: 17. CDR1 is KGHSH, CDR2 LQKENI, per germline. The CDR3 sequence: CASSPILAGAAPGGETQYF. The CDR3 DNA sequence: TGTGCCAGCTCACCAATTCTAGCGGGAGCGGCACCGGGCGGGGAGACCCAGTACTTC.

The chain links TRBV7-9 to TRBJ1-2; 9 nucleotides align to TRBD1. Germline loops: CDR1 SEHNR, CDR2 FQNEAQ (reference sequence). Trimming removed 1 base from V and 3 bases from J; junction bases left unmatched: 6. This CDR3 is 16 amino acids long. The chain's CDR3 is CASSLGTGQGDYGYTF. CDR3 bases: TGTGCCAGCAGCTTAGGAACGGGACAGGGCGACTATGGCTACACCTTC.

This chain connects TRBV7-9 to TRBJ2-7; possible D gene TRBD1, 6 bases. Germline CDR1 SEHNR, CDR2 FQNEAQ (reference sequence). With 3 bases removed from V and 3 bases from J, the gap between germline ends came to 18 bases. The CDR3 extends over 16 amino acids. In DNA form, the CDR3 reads TGTGCCAGCAGCTTTTCCCTCTCGGACAGTCACTACGAGCAGTACTTC. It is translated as CASSFSLSDSHYEQYF.

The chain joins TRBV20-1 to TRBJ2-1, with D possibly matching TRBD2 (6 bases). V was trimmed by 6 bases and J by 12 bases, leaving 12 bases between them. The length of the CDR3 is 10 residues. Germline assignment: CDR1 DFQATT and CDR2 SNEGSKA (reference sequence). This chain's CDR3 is CSAQSGGQFF. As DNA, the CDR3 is TGCAGTGCGCAGTCCGGGGGGCAGTTCTTC.

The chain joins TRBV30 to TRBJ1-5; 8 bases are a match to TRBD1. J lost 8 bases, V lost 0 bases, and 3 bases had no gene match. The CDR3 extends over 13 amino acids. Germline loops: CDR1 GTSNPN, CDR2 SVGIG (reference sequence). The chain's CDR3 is CAWSVGQEEPQHF. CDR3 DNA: TGTGCCTGGAGTGTGGGACAGGAGGAGCCCCAGCATTTT.

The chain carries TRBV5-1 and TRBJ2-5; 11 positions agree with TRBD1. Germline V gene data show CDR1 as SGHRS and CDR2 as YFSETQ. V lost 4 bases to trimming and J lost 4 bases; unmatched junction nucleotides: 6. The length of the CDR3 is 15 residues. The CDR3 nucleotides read TGCGCCAGCAGCCGGACAGGGGGCAATGGAGAGACCCAGTACTTC. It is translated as CASSRTGGNGETQYF.

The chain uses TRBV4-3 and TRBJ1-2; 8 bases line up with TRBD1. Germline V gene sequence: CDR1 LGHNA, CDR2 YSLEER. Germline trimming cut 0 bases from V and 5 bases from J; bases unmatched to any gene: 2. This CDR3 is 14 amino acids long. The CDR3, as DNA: TGCGCCAGCAGCCAAGAACACAGGGGGTATGGCTACACCTTC. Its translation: CASSQEHRGYGYTF.

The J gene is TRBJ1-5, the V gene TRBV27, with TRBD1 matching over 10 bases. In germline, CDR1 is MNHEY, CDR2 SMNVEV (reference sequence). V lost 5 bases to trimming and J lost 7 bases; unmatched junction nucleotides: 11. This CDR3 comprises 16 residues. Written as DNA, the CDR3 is TGTGCCAGCAGTATGACCGGGACAGGGGTATACCAGCCCCAGCATTTT. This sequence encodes CASSMTGTGVYQPQHF.

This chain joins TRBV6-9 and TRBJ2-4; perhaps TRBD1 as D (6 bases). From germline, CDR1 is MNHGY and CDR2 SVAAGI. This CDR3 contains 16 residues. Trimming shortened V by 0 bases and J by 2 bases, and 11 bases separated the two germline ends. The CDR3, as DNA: TGTGCCAGCAGTTATTCAGGCAGGGGAACCAAAAACATTCAGTACTTC. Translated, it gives CASSYSGRGTKNIQYF.

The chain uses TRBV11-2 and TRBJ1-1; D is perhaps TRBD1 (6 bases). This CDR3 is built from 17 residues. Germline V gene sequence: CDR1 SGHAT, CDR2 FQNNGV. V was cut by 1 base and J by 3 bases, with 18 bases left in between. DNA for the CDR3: TGTGCCAGCAGCTTAGCCCCCTGGGGGGGGCTGTACACTGAAGCTTTCTTT. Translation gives CASSLAPWGGLYTEAFF.

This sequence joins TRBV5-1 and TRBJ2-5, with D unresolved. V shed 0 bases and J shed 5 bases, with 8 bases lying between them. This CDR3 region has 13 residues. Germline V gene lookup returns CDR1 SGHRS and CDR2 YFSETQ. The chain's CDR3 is CASSLAGLETQYF. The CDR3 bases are TGCGCCAGCAGCTTGGCTGGGCTTGAGACCCAGTACTTC.

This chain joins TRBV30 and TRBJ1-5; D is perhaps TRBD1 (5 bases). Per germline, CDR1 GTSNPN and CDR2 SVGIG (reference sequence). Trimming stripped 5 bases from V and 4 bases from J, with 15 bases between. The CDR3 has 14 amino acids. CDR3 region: CAWAQGQFNQPQHF. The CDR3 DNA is TGTGCCTGGGCACAAGGACAATTTAATCAGCCCCAGCATTTT. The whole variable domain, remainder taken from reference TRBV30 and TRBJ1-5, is SQTIHQWPATLVQPVGSPLSLECTVEGTSNPNLYWYRQAAGRGLQLLFYSVGIGQISSEVPQNLSASRPQDRQFILSSKKLLLSDSGFYLCAWAQGQFNQPQHFGDGTRLSIL.

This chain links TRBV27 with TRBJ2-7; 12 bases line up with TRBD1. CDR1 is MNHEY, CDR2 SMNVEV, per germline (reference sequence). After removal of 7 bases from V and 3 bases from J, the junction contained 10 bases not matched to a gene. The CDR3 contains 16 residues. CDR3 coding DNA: TGTGCCAGCATAACTTCCGGGACAGGGGGCGGCTACGAGCAGTACTTC. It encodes CASITSGTGGGYEQYF.

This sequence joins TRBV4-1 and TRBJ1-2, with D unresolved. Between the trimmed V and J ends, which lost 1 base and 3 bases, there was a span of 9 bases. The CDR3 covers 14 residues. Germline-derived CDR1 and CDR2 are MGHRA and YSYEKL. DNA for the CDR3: TGCGCCAGCAGCCAAGGAGGGATGCACTATGGCTACACCTTC. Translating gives CASSQGGMHYGYTF.